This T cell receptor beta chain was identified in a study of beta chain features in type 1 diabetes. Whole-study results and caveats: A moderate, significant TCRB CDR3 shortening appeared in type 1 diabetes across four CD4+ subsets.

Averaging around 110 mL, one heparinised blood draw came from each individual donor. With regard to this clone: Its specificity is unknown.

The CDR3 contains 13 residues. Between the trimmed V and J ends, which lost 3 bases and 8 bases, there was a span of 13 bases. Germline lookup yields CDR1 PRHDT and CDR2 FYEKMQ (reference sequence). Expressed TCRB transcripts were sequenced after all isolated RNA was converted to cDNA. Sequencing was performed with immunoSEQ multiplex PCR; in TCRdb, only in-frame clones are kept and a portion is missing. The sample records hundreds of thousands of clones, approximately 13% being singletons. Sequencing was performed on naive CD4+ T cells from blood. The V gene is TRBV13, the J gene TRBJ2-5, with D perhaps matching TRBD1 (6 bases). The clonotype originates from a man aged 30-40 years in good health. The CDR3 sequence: CASSLLQGPTQYF. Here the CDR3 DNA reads TGTGCCAGCAGCTTGCTACAGGGCCCAACCCAGTACTTC.